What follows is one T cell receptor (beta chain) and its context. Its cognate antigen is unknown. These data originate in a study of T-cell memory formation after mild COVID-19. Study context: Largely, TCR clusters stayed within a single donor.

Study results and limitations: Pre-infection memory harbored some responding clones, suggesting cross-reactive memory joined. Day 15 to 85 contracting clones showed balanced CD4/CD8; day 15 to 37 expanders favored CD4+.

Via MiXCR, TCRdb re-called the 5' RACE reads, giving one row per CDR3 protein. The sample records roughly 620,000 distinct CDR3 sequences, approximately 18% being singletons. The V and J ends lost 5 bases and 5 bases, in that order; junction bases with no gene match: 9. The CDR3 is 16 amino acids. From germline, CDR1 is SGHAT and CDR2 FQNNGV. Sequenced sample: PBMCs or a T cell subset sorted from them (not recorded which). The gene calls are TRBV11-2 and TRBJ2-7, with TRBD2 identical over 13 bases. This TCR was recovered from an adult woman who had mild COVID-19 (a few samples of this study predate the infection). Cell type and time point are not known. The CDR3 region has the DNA TGTGCCAGCAGCCACGGGCGGACTAGCGGGAGCCACGAGCAGTACTTC. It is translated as CASSHGRTSGSHEQYF.